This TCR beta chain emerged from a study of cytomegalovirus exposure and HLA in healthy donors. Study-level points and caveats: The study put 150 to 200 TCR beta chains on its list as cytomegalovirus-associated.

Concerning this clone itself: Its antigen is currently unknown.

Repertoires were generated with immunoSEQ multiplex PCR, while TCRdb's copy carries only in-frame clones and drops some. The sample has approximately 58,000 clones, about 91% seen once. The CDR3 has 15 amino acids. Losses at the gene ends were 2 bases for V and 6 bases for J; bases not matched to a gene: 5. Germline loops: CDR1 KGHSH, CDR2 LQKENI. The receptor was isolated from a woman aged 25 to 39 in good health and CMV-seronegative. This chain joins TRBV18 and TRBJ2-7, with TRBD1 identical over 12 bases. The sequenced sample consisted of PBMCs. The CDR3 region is CASSPSGTGGGEQYF. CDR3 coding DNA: TGTGCCAGCTCACCATCGGGGACAGGGGGCGGCGAGCAGTACTTC.